Listed below are T cell receptor beta chains from one sample, sequenced in a study of CD8 T cells in Susac syndrome. MiXCR was run by TCRdb on the immunoSEQ multiplex PCR reads, yielding one entry per CDR3 protein. The sample has roughly 110,000 distinct CDR3 sequences; 80% to 95% are singletons. Material: CD4+ T cells from PBMCs. These receptors all stem from a human donor in good health. The CDR3 runs from the conserved cysteine through the conserved F or W. The D gene is left open where the match is weak. Size values are once, few and many counts, or a class for expanded clones, and some rows have none.

D gene: NA
J gene: TRBJ1-3
clone size: NA
V gene: TRBV25-1
CDR3 protein: CASSEAGSSGNTIYF
CDR3 DNA: TGTGCCAGCAGTGAAGCGGGTAGCTCTGGAAACACCATATATTTT

D gene: TRBD1
J gene: TRBJ2-3
clone size: once
V gene: TRBV20-1
CDR3 protein: CSARGQGRGTDTQYF
CDR3 DNA: TGCAGTGCTAGAGGACAGGGGAGAGGCACAGATACGCAGTATTTT

D gene: NA
J gene: TRBJ2-7
clone size: once
V gene: TRBV7-9
CDR3 protein: CASSLLGHESWEQYF
CDR3 DNA: TGTGCCAGCAGCTTATTGGGGCACGAGTCGTGGGAGCAGTACTTC

D gene: TRBD2
J gene: TRBJ2-7
clone size: NA
V gene: TRBV14
CDR3 protein: CASSQVPGRTEQYF
CDR3 DNA: TGTGCCAGCAGCCAAGTCCCCGGGAGGACCGAGCAGTACTTC

D gene: TRBD2
J gene: TRBJ2-7
clone size: NA
V gene: TRBV6-6
CDR3 protein: CASSTGTSFYEQYF
CDR3 DNA: TGTGCCAGCAGTACCGGGACTAGCTTTTACGAGCAGTACTTC

D gene: NA
J gene: TRBJ1-3
clone size: NA
V gene: TRBV20-1
CDR3 protein: CSARPGTRDTIYF
CDR3 DNA: TGCAGTGCTAGACCAGGGACCAGGGACACCATATATTTT

D gene: TRBD2
J gene: TRBJ2-7
clone size: NA
V gene: TRBV7-2
CDR3 protein: CASSLAPSGSRDEQYF
CDR3 DNA: TGTGCCAGCAGCTTAGCCCCTAGCGGGAGTCGCGACGAGCAGTACTTC

D gene: NA
J gene: TRBJ1-2
clone size: NA
V gene: TRBV30
CDR3 protein: CAWSPGNHGYTF
CDR3 DNA: TGTGCCTGGAGTCCGGGGAACCACGGCTACACCTTC

D gene: TRBD1
J gene: TRBJ2-5
clone size: NA
V gene: TRBV14
CDR3 protein: CASSHPRGLVEETQYF
CDR3 DNA: TGTGCCAGCAGCCACCCCAGGGGGTTGGTGGAAGAGACCCAGTACTTC

D gene: TRBD2
J gene: TRBJ2-1
clone size: once
V gene: TRBV19
CDR3 protein: CASSIVLARYNEQFF
CDR3 DNA: TGTGCCAGTAGTATAGTACTAGCGCGCTACAATGAGCAGTTCTTC

D gene: TRBD2
J gene: TRBJ2-1
clone size: NA
V gene: TRBV19
CDR3 protein: CASTSLAGGPYYNEQFF
CDR3 DNA: TGTGCCAGTACCTCACTAGCGGGGGGTCCTTACTACAATGAGCAGTTCTTC

D gene: TRBD1
J gene: TRBJ1-1
clone size: NA
V gene: TRBV5-1
CDR3 protein: CASSLGRGETEAFF
CDR3 DNA: TGCGCCAGCAGCTTGGGCAGGGGGGAAACTGAAGCTTTCTTT

D gene: NA
J gene: TRBJ1-6
clone size: few
V gene: TRBV7-3
CDR3 protein: CASSSQANSPLHF
CDR3 DNA: TGTGCCAGCAGCTCCCAGGCGAATTCACCCCTCCACTTT

D gene: TRBD1
J gene: TRBJ2-4
clone size: NA
V gene: TRBV11-1
CDR3 protein: CASSLWTGENIQYF
CDR3 DNA: TGTGCCAGCAGCTTATGGACAGGAGAGAACATTCAGTACTTC

D gene: NA
J gene: TRBJ2-3
clone size: NA
V gene: TRBV7-8
CDR3 protein: CASSSYRGSDTQYF
CDR3 DNA: TGTGCCAGCAGCTCTTATCGAGGGTCGGATACGCAGTATTTT

D gene: TRBD2
J gene: TRBJ2-1
clone size: NA
V gene: TRBV20-1
CDR3 protein: CSARREGSYNEQFF
CDR3 DNA: TGCAGTGCTAGACGGGAGGGGTCATACAATGAGCAGTTCTTC

D gene: TRBD1
J gene: TRBJ1-2
clone size: NA
V gene: TRBV19
CDR3 protein: CASSMGMPGQGRWRYGYTF
CDR3 DNA: TGTGCCAGTAGTATGGGTATGCCGGGACAGGGACGATGGAGGTATGGCTACACCTTC

D gene: TRBD1
J gene: TRBJ1-2
clone size: NA
V gene: TRBV10-3
CDR3 protein: CAISDGQGSNYGYTF
CDR3 DNA: TGTGCCATCAGTGACGGACAGGGATCGAACTATGGCTACACCTTC

D gene: NA
J gene: TRBJ1-3
clone size: NA
V gene: TRBV21-1
CDR3 protein: CAESSGQGGPGNTIYF
CDR3 DNA: TGTGCCGAATCTTCGGGGCAGGGGGGGCCTGGAAACACCATATATTTT

D gene: TRBD1
J gene: TRBJ1-2
clone size: NA
V gene: TRBV4-2
CDR3 protein: CASSQPSDRAYGYTF
CDR3 DNA: TGTGCCAGCAGCCAACCCTCGGACAGGGCTTATGGCTACACCTTC

D gene: NA
J gene: TRBJ2-1
clone size: NA
V gene: TRBV6-2/TRBV6-3
CDR3 protein: CASSFAAVSSYNEQFF
CDR3 DNA: TGTGCCAGCAGTTTCGCGGCAGTGAGCTCCTACAATGAGCAGTTCTTC

D gene: TRBD2
J gene: TRBJ2-7
clone size: NA
V gene: TRBV29-1
CDR3 protein: CSGSGGAYEQYF
CDR3 DNA: TGCAGCGGAAGCGGGGGGGCCTACGAGCAGTACTTC

D gene: NA
J gene: TRBJ2-2
clone size: NA
V gene: TRBV18
CDR3 protein: CASSPPAPGRTGELFF
CDR3 DNA: TGTGCCAGCTCACCACCGGCTCCCGGGAGAACCGGGGAGCTGTTTTTT

D gene: NA
J gene: TRBJ2-2
clone size: NA
V gene: TRBV4-3
CDR3 protein: CASSQVDGSRELFF
CDR3 DNA: TGCGCCAGCAGCCAAGTTGATGGTTCAAGGGAGCTGTTTTTT

D gene: TRBD2
J gene: TRBJ2-1
clone size: NA
V gene: TRBV18
CDR3 protein: CASSPMGSGRRNEQFF
CDR3 DNA: TGTGCCAGCTCACCCATGGGGAGCGGGAGACGGAATGAGCAGTTCTTC

D gene: NA
J gene: TRBJ2-3
clone size: NA
V gene: TRBV6-6
CDR3 protein: CASGPPGPDTQYF
CDR3 DNA: TGTGCCAGCGGGCCCCCCGGTCCTGATACGCAGTATTTT

D gene: NA
J gene: TRBJ1-2
clone size: NA
V gene: TRBV19
CDR3 protein: CASQRGVTYGYTF
CDR3 DNA: TGTGCCAGCCAAAGAGGAGTTACCTATGGCTACACCTTC

D gene: NA
J gene: TRBJ1-2
clone size: few
V gene: TRBV7-2
CDR3 protein: CASSSAGIYGYTF
CDR3 DNA: TGTGCCAGCAGCTCGGCAGGGATCTATGGCTACACCTTC

D gene: TRBD1
J gene: TRBJ1-2
clone size: NA
V gene: TRBV6-1
CDR3 protein: CASSGQGGYGYTF
CDR3 DNA: TGTGCCAGCAGTGGACAGGGAGGCTATGGCTACACCTTC

D gene: TRBD1
J gene: TRBJ2-7
clone size: NA
V gene: TRBV7-9
CDR3 protein: CASSLPGQGPEQYF
CDR3 DNA: TGTGCCAGCAGCTTACCCGGACAGGGGCCCGAGCAGTACTTC

D gene: TRBD1
J gene: TRBJ1-1
clone size: NA
V gene: TRBV5-1
CDR3 protein: CASSGTVGRTEAFF
CDR3 DNA: TGCGCCAGCAGCGGGACAGTCGGAAGGACTGAAGCTTTCTTT

D gene: NA
J gene: TRBJ2-5
clone size: NA
V gene: TRBV6-2/TRBV6-3
CDR3 protein: CASSRIQETQYF
CDR3 DNA: TGTGCCAGCAGCCGGATCCAAGAGACCCAGTACTTC

D gene: TRBD1
J gene: TRBJ1-2
clone size: NA
V gene: TRBV5-1
CDR3 protein: CASSPKIDPSQGANGYTF
CDR3 DNA: TGCGCCAGCAGCCCGAAAATCGACCCCTCACAGGGGGCGAATGGCTACACCTTC

D gene: NA
J gene: TRBJ2-4
clone size: NA
V gene: TRBV4-1
CDR3 protein: CASSQKGPDYEAKNIQYF
CDR3 DNA: TGCGCCAGCAGCCAAAAGGGTCCAGACTACGAGGCCAAAAACATTCAGTACTTC

D gene: NA
J gene: TRBJ2-6
clone size: once
V gene: TRBV3-1
CDR3 protein: CASSRGPSSGANVLTF
CDR3 DNA: TGTGCCAGCAGCCGGGGACCGAGCTCTGGGGCCAACGTCCTGACTTTC